This T cell receptor beta chain was recorded in a study of Ad26.COV2.S vaccination and SARS-CoV-2 variants (dated by TCRdb to about 2021). With respect to the entire study: Vaccine-arm donors were drawn from COV1001, a multicentre, randomized, double-blind, placebo-controlled phase I-IIa trial of Ad26.COV2.S in healthy adults. Blinding of investigators to trial group allocation was maintained during experiments and outcome assessment. The TCR-sequenced set comprised approximately 32 samples: approximately 20 Ad26.COV2.S vaccine recipients, 5 placebo recipients and 8 SARS-CoV-2 convalescent individuals. Ad26.COV2.S was administered intramuscularly at 5 x 10^10 or 1 x 10^11 viral particles, either as a single shot or as two shots given 56 days apart. Sequencing of the TCRbeta repertoire served to evaluate the specificity and breadth of SARS-CoV-2-reactive T cell receptors following Ad26.COV2.S vaccination. Participants in the trial were split at random into five groups of five each, receiving low-dose or high-dose Ad26.COV2.S once or twice, or else placebo on both occasions. The paper as a whole reports these results and caveats: The study lacked the statistical power to compare responses across vaccine doses or regimens. Ad26.COV2.S recipients had higher spike-specific TCR breadth than placebo recipients (P = 0.0014). Vaccine and placebo recipients had comparable non-spike TCR breadth, which fits with the vaccine containing only spike. After vaccination, substantial breadth of spike-specific CD8+ and CD4+ T cell responses was reported. It was noted by the authors that total T cell responses may have been underestimated by the TCR breadth and depth analyses.

The sample's treatment or condition label, decoded: roughly 20 received Ad26.COV2.S at low or high dose, single or two shots; a few received placebo; per-sample allocation not given. Repertoires of vaccine and placebo recipients were sequenced from samples collected on day 63 after the first injection. Cohort 1b enrolled 20 to 30 adults aged 18-55 years at a single site in Boston, USA, between 29 July and 7 August 2020. Ad26.COV2.S consisted of a replication-incompetent adenovirus type 26 vector by which a prefusion-stabilized SARS-CoV-2 spike protein from the original Wuhan strain was expressed. V drops 0 bases and J drops 8 bases, leaving 10 bases in between. Counted from cysteine to phenylalanine, this CDR3 has 13 amino acids. The kept DNA is CDR3 alone, 39 bases in frame from the first base. From a lookup of the germline V gene (reference sequence), CDR1 and CDR2 are LNHNV and YYDKDF. The immunoSEQ Assay was the method used to sequence TCRbeta CDR3 regions. After extraction, genomic DNA underwent amplification by bias-controlled multiplex PCR, followed by high-throughput sequencing. Regarding the original processing steps: To quantify the absolute abundance of every unique TCRbeta CDR3 region, sequences were collapsed and filtered. T cell fraction was estimated by normalizing TCRbeta template counts to usable DNA, with usable DNA measured through amplification of reference genes found in all nucleated cells. Repertoire TCRs were annotated as SARS-CoV-2-specific when V gene, CDR3 amino acid sequence and J gene were exactly matched to a known reactive TCR set. The reference SARS-CoV-2 TCR set was derived from MIRA and filtered for enrichment in COVID-19-positive ImmuneCODE repertoires, a step that removed public or cross-reactive TCRs. Drawing on the MIRA antigens, annotated TCRs were analysed further at the level of specific ORF or position within ORF. Breadth was defined as the number of annotated unique rearrangements divided by the total number of unique productive rearrangements, and depth was defined as the summed frequency of the annotated unique rearrangements. Two-sided Wilcoxon rank-sum tests were applied when comparing TCR breadth between groups. The immuneACCESS repertoire file appears here via TCRdb, limited to in-frame rearrangements. These files lack a portion of the clones; in checked studies, under half of the deficit traces to unresolved V genes, and the cause of the others is not known. Clone size and the V and J calls come from that table; the DNA yielded D and trimming. This sample comprises roughly 350,000 clones, about 89% of them detected only once. The ten largest clones take up around 5% of the sample.

As regards this clone: It lacks a known antigen. No quality values exist for individual bases; no much larger clone is one base distant.

The sequence came from a person aged 18 to 59 who received the Ad26.COV2.S COVID-19 vaccine or a placebo. The rearrangement combines TRBV15 with TRBJ1-1; no D gene call is confident. The specimen comprised peripheral blood, sampled in a trial of Ad26.COV2.S vaccine versus placebo. The CDR3: CATSRDIPGEAFF. The nucleotide sequence is given as TGTGCCACCAGCAGAGATATTCCTGGGGAAGCTTTCTTT.